This T cell receptor beta chain was recorded in a study of CD8 T cells in Susac syndrome. Sequencing targeted TCR beta in blood CD8+ and CD4+ T cells. Healthy donors served as the controls. They were matched for age and sex. The TEMRA cells underwent FACS enrichment, while the CD8+ and CD4+ T cells underwent negative isolation. The V and J ends lost 6 bases and 1 base respectively, with 14 bases between them. The CDR3 consists of 15 residues. The germline CDR1 and CDR2 sequences are LGHDT and YNNKEL (reference sequence). RNA totalling roughly 0.5 to 1 ug underwent reverse transcription with random hexamers. TCRdb processed the immunoSEQ multiplex PCR reads anew with MiXCR; each CDR3 protein has one entry. The table has approximately 150,000 distinct CDR3 sequences, roughly 94% seen once; the top ten hold more than 0.07%.

This TCR was recovered from a human donor in good health. The sequencing sample was made of CD4+ T cells from PBMCs. V is TRBV3-1 and J is TRBJ2-3; D may be TRBD2 (6 bases). For the CDR3, the DNA is TGTGCCAGCAGTCGACTAGTAAGGCGCACAGATACGCAGTATTTT. Encoded protein: CASSRLVRRTDTQYF.